Presented here are 11 T cell receptor beta chains from one specimen sequenced in a study of T cells in Graves' hyperthyroidism and ophthalmopathy. It was RNA transcripts that yielded the amplified TCR beta CDR3 regions. The HTBI primer set served for first-round RT-PCR of the TCR CDR3. TCRdb reprocessed the multiplex PCR reads via MiXCR and lists one record per CDR3 protein. The table shows under 350,000 distinct CDR3 sequences, with 15% to 20% occurring only once. Sequences were obtained from blood. The receptors derive from a woman aged 50 to 60 with Graves' hyperthyroidism.

The genes are TRBV6-2 or TRBV6-3 and TRBJ2-7; D possibly uses TRBD1 or TRBD2 (5 bases each). V lost 2 bases and J 5 bases, leaving 19 bases between the germline ends. CDR3 length: 16 amino acids. Germline CDR1 MNHEY, CDR2 SVGEGT. The CDR3 is CASSYGGRFPLDEQYV. The CDR3 DNA sequence: TGTGCCAGCAGTTACGGGGGAAGGTTCCCTTTAGACGAGCAGTACGTC.

The CDR3 sequence is CASSILPGQGSYEQYF. CDR3 sequence (DNA): TGTGCCAGTAGTATCCTCCCGGGACAGGGGTCTTACGAGCAGTACTTC. V is TRBV19 and J is TRBJ2-7; 10 bases line up with TRBD1. The CDR3 covers 16 residues. Germline V gene sequence: CDR1 LNHDA, CDR2 SQIVND (reference sequence). V was clipped by 3 bases and J by 4 bases; unmatched bases: 9.

The chain joins TRBV5-1 to TRBJ2-1; the match to TRBD1 covers 9 bases. The CDR3 runs to 16 residues. From germline, CDR1 is SGHRS and CDR2 YFSETQ. V lost 4 bases to trimming and J lost 2 bases; unmatched junction nucleotides: 7. The CDR3 reads CASSPGQGGPYNEQFF. The CDR3 nucleotides read TGCGCCAGCAGCCCGGGACAGGGAGGGCCCTACAATGAGCAGTTCTTC.

This clonotype appeared a single time. J is TRBJ1-2 and V is TRBV7-9, with TRBD1 matching over 12 bases. The V segment lost 6 bases and the J segment 7 bases; nucleotides outside the gene matches: 12. The CDR3 loop spans 16 amino acids. Germline CDR1 is SEHNR and CDR2 is FQNEAQ (reference sequence). The CDR3 DNA reads as TGTGCCAGCAGTCAAAACCGGGACAGGGGGCTCCGTGGCTACACCTTC. Residues: CASSQNRDRGLRGYTF.

This clonotype was counted between two and nine times. The CDR3 bases are TGTGCCATCCCCCGGGACACCCAAGAGACCCAGTACTTC. It specifies CAIPRDTQETQYF. This rearrangement joins TRBV10-3 to TRBJ2-5; tentative D call: TRBD1 (6 bases). The CDR3 is 13 residues long. The germline V gene encodes CDR1 ENHRY and CDR2 SYGVKD. Deletions cut 8 bases from V and 1 base from J, with 11 bases between.

There are a few counts of this clonotype. The chain couples TRBV29-1 to TRBJ1-2; the D gene is possibly TRBD1 (6 bases). Trimming pared 7 bases from V and 1 base from J, leaving 19 bases between. Germline CDR1 SQVTM, CDR2 ANQGSEA. This CDR3 has 15 amino acids. The DNA of the CDR3 is TGCAGCGCTCAGGCAGGGGTGGGAGTTAACTATGGCTACACCTTC. Residues: CSAQAGVGVNYGYTF. Complete variable domain (other parts from reference TRBV29-1 and TRBJ1-2): SAVISQKPSRDICQRGTSLTIQCQVDSQVTMMFWYRQQPGQSLTLIATANQGSEATYESGFVIDKFPISRPNLTFSTLTVSNMSPEDSSIYLCSAQAGVGVNYGYTFGSGTRLTVV.

This clonotype was observed many times. The V and J genes are TRBV11-2 and TRBJ2-5, with TRBD1 matching over 8 bases. The V gene's germline CDR1 is SGHAT and CDR2 FQNNGV. V trimming: 4 bases; J trimming: 2 bases; junction bases outside the gene matches: 3. This CDR3 spans 14 amino acids. CDR3 bases: TGTGCCAGCAGCTCTTACAGGGGGCAAGAGACCCAGTACTTC. It yields the protein CASSSYRGQETQYF.

This clonotype occurred a few times. The gene calls are TRBV2 and TRBJ2-5; D not certain. Trimming left V 1 base short and J 4 bases short, with 13 bases between. This CDR3 region has 15 residues. Germline V gene sequence: CDR1 SNHLY, CDR2 FYNNEI. CDR3 loop: CASSEGHRTPETQYF. CDR3 coding DNA: TGTGCCAGCAGTGAAGGCCACAGAACTCCAGAGACCCAGTACTTC.

This clonotype turned up a few times. The rearrangement links TRBV4-1 to TRBJ1-5, with D possibly being TRBD1 (5 bases). Between the trimmed V and J ends, which lost 4 bases and 2 bases, there was a span of 9 bases. CDR1 is MGHRA, CDR2 YSYEKL, per germline. The CDR3 loop spans 14 amino acids. CDR3 bases: TGCGCCAGCAGCCCCAGGGAGGGCAATCAGCCCCAGCATTTT. It codes for CASSPREGNQPQHF.

The chain employs TRBV4-1 and TRBJ1-5; 8 bases are a match to TRBD1. Germline V CDR1 and CDR2: MGHRA, YSYEKL. The CDR3 covers 14 residues. The trim removed 6 bases at V and 5 bases at J, leaving 6 bases unmatched. The chain's CDR3 is CASSFGQGYQPQHF. The CDR3 DNA sequence: TGCGCCAGCAGTTTCGGACAGGGCTATCAGCCCCAGCATTTT.

The genes are TRBV9 and TRBJ2-1; D uncertain. V lost 0 bases to trimming and J lost 4 bases, with 5 bases between them. CDR3 size: 13 residues. CDR1 SGDLS and CDR2 YYNGEE come from the germline V gene. CDR3 protein: CASSVEQYNEQFF. Here the CDR3 DNA reads TGTGCCAGCAGCGTAGAACAGTACAATGAGCAGTTCTTC.